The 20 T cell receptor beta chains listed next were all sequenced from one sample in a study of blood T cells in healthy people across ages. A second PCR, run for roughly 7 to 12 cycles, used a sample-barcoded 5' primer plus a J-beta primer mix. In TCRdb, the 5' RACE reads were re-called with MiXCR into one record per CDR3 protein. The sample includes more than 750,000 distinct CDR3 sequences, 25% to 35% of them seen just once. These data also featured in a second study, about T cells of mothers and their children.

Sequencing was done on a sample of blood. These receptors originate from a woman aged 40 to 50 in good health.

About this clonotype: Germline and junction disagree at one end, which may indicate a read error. The CDR3 DNA sequence: TGTGCCGGCAGTCCAACCCGCCGGGGGTACAATGAGCAGTACTTC. Translation gives CAGSPTRRGYNEQYF. This rearrangement joins TRBV27 to TRBJ2-1; weak D call: TRBD2 (6 bases). The end of the DNA fits TRBJ2-7 better, so the J call may be wrong. This CDR3 is built from 15 residues. Per germline, CDR1 MNHEY and CDR2 SMNVEV (reference sequence).

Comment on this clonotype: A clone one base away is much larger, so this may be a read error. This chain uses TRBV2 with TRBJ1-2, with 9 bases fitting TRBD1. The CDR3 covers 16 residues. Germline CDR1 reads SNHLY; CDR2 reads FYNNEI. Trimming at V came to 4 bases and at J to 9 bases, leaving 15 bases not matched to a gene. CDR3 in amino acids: CASSGPTGTGLYSYTF. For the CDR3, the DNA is TGTGCCAGCAGTGGCCCGACCGGGACAGGGTTGTATAGCTACACCTTC.

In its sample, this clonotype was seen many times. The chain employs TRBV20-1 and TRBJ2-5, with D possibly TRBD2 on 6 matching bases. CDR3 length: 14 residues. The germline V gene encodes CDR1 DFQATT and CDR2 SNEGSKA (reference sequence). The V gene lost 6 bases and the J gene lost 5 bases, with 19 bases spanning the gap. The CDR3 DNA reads TGCAGTGCCCGATTCTTGGGACTCCCCGAGACCCAGTACTTC. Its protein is CSARFLGLPETQYF.

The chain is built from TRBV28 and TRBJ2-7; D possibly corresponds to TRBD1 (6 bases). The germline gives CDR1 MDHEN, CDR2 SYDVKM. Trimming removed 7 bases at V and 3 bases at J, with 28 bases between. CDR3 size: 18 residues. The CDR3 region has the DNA TGTGCCAGCACCGGCCCTGGGAGAGGGGGTGCAGTCTACTACGAGCAGTACTTC. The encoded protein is CASTGPGRGGAVYYEQYF. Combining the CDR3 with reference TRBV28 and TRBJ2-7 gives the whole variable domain DVKVTQSSRYLVKRTGEKVFLECVQDMDHENMFWYRQDPGLGLRLIYFSYDVKMKEKGDIPEGYSVSREKKERFSLILESASTNQTSMYLCASTGPGRGGAVYYEQYFGPGTRLTVT.

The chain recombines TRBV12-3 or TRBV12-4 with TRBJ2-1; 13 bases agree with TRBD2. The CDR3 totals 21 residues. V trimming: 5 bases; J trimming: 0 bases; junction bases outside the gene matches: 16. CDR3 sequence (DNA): TGTGCCAGCAGTCCATTCCTCGGGACTAGCGGGGTCCTTAGCTCCTACAATGAGCAGTTCTTC. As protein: CASSPFLGTSGVLSSYNEQFF.

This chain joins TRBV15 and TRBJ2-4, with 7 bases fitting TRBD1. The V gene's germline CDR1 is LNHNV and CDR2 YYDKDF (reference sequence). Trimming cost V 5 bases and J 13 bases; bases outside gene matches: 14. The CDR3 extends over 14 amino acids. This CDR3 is CATSGRQGWNEQYF. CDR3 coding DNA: TGTGCCACCAGCGGGAGACAGGGTTGGAATGAGCAGTACTTC.

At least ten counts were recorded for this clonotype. In DNA form, the CDR3 reads TGTGCCAGCAGTGAATCGGGCAGGACATGGGGCAGCTCCTACAATGAGCAGTTCTTC. Its translation is CASSESGRTWGSSYNEQFF. The chain recombines TRBV25-1 with TRBJ2-1; tentative D call: TRBD1 (5 bases). The CDR3 contains 19 residues. The germline V and J ends were trimmed by 1 base and 0 bases, with 19 bases remaining between them. CDR1 is MGHDK, CDR2 SYGVNS, per germline. The variable domain in full, with the rest retrieved from reference TRBV25-1 and TRBJ2-1, is EADIYQTPRYLVIGTGKKITLECSQTMGHDKMYWYQQDPGMELHLIHYSYGVNSTEKGDLSSESTVSRIRTEHFPLTLESARPSHTSQYLCASSESGRTWGSSYNEQFFGPGTRLTVL.

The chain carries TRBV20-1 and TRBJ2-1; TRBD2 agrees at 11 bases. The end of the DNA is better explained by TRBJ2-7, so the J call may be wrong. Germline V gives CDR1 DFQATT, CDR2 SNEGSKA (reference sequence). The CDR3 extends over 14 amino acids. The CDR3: CSARPSGGTNEQYF. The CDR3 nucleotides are TGCAGTGCTAGGCCTAGCGGGGGGACCAATGAGCAGTACTTC.

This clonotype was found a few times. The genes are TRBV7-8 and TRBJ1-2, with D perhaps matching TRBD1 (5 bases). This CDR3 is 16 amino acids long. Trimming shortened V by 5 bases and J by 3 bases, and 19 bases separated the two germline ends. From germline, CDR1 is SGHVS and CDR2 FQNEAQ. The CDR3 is CASSPRMGGGYYGYTF. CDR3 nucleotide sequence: TGTGCCAGCAGCCCCCGAATGGGGGGAGGTTACTATGGCTACACCTTC.

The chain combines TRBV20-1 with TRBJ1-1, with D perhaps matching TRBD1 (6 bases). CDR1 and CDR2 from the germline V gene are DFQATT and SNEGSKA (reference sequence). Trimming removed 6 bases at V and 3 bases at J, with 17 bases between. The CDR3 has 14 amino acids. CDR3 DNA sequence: TGCAGTGCCATCTTTGAGGCAGGGGACACTGAAGCTTTCTTT. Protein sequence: CSAIFEAGDTEAFF.

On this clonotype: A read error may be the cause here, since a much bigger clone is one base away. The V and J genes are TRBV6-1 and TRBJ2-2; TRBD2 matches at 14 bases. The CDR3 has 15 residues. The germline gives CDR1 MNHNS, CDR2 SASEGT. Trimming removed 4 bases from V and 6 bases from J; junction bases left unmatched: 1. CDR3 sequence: CASSGLAGGPGELFF. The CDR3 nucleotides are TGTGCCAGCAGTGGACTAGCGGGGGGGCCCGGGGAGCTGTTTTTT.

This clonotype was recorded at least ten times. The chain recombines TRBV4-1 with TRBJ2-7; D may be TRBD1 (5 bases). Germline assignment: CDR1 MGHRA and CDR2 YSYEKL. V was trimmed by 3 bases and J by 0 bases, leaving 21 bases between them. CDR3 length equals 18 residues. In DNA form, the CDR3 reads TGCGCCAGCAGCCAGGATCAAAGAGACAGTAGGAGCTCCTACGAGCAGTACTTC. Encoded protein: CASSQDQRDSRSSYEQYF.

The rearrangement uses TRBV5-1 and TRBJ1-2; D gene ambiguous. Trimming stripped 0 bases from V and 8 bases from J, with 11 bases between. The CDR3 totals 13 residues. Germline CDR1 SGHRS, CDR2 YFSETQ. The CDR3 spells CASSLGGKRGYTF. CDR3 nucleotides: TGCGCCAGCAGCTTGGGAGGGAAAAGGGGCTACACCTTC. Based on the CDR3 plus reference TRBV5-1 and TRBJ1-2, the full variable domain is KAGVTQTPRYLIKTRGQQVTLSCSPISGHRSVSWYQQTPGQGLQFLFEYFSETQRNKGNFPGRFSGRQFSNSRSEMNVSTLELGDSALYLCASSLGGKRGYTFGSGTRLTVV.

The DNA for the CDR3 is TGCGCCAGCGGCCCCGGGACCGGGAGAAATACTAACACTGAAGCTTTCTTT. Its protein product is CASGPGTGRNTNTEAFF. The rearrangement links TRBV4-3 to TRBJ1-1, with D possibly matching TRBD1 (5 bases). Germline CDR1 is LGHNA and CDR2 is YSLEER. V was trimmed by 8 bases and J by 2 bases, leaving 24 bases between them. CDR3 length: 17 residues.

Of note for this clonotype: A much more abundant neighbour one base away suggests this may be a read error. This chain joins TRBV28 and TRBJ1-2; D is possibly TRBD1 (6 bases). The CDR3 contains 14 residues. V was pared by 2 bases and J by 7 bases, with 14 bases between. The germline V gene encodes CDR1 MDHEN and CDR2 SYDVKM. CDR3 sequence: CASSLGATGTGYTF. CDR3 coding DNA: TGTGCCAGCAGTTTAGGGGCTACAGGGACTGGCTACACCTTC.

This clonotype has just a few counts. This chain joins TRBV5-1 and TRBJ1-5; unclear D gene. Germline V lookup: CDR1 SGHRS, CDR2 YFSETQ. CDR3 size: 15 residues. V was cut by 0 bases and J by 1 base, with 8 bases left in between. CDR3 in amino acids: CASSLDGVSNQPQHF. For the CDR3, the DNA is TGCGCCAGCAGCTTGGATGGGGTAAGCAATCAGCCCCAGCATTTT. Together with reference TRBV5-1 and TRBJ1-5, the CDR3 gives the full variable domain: KAGVTQTPRYLIKTRGQQVTLSCSPISGHRSVSWYQQTPGQGLQFLFEYFSETQRNKGNFPGRFSGRQFSNSRSEMNVSTLELGDSALYLCASSLDGVSNQPQHFGDGTRLSIL.

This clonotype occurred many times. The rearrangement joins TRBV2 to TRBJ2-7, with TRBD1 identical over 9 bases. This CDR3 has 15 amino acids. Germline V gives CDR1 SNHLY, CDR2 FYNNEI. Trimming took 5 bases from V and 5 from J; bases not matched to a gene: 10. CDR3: CASSLTGGAWDEQYF. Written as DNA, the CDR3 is TGTGCCAGCAGTTTAACAGGGGGCGCATGGGACGAGCAGTACTTC.

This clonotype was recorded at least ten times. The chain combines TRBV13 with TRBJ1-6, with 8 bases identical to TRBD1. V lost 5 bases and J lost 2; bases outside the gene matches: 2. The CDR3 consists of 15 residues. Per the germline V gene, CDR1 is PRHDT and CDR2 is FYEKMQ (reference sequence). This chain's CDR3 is CASSLGQAYNSPLHF. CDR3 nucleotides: TGTGCCAGCAGCCTGGGACAGGCCTATAATTCACCCCTCCACTTT.

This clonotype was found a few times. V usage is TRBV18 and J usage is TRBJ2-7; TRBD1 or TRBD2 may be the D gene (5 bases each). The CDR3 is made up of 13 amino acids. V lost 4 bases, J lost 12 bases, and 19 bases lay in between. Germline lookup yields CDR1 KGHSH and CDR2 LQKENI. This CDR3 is CASSQGTSGYSYF. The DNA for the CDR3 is TGTGCCAGCTCACAGGGGACCTCTGGATACTCGTACTTC.

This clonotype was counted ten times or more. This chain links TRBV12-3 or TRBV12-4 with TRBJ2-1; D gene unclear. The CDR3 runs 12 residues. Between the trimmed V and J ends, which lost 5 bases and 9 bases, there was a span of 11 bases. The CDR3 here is CASSPQMSEQFF. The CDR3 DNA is TGTGCCAGCAGTCCACAGATGAGTGAGCAGTTCTTC.